This TCR beta chain was captured in a study of response to subunit inactivated influenza vaccine. One entry per CDR3 protein, called by TCRdb with MiXCR from the RT-PCR reads. The sample consists of a few hundred thousand distinct CDR3 sequences, approximately 11% of them appearing once. Study outcomes and limitations: Only a handful of new T cells, the authors suggested, are recruited with each seasonal influenza vaccination.

This clonotype was recorded only once. Its antigen is not identified. This TCR derives from a man between 45 and 60 years old who received an inactivated influenza vaccine. The sequencing used PBMCs from blood, collected roughly 45 days after vaccination.

The CDR3 protein is CASSAGTGVGYTF. CDR3 nucleotides: TGTGCCAGCAGTGCCGGGACAGGGGTCGGCTACACCTTC. The chain combines TRBV7-2 with TRBJ1-2, with 10 nucleotides matching TRBD1. The CDR3 is made up of 13 amino acids. V lost 6 bases and J lost 8; bases outside the gene matches: 6. Germline V gives CDR1 SGHTA, CDR2 FQGNSA.